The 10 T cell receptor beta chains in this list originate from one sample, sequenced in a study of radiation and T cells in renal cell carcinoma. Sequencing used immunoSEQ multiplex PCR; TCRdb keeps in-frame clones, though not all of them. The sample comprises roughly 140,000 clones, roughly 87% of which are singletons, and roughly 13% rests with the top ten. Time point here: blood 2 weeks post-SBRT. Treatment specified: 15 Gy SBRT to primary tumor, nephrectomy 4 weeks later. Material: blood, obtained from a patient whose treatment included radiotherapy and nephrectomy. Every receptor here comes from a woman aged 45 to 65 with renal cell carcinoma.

CDR3 DNA: TGTGCCAGCAGCCAAAGGGTACCGGGACAGGGCTCCTACAATGAGCAGTTCTTC. Encoded protein: CASSQRVPGQGSYNEQFF. The chain recombines TRBV7-3 with TRBJ2-1, with 9 positions matching TRBD1. The CDR3 has 18 residues. J lost 0 bases, V lost 5 bases, and 11 bases had no gene match. Germline V gene lookup returns CDR1 SGHTA and CDR2 FQGTGA.

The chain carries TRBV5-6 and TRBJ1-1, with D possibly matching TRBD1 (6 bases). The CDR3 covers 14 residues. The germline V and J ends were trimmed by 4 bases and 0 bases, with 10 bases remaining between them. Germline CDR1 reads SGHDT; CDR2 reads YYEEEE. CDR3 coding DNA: TGTGCCAGCAGCCGAGACAGGCTGAACACTGAAGCTTTCTTT. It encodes CASSRDRLNTEAFF.

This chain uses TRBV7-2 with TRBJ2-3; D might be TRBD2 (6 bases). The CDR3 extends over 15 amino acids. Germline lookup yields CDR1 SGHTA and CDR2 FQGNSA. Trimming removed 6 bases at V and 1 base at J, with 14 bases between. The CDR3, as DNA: TGTGCCAGCAGGAAGCGGGTTTCTGGCACAGATACGCAGTATTTT. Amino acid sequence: CASRKRVSGTDTQYF.

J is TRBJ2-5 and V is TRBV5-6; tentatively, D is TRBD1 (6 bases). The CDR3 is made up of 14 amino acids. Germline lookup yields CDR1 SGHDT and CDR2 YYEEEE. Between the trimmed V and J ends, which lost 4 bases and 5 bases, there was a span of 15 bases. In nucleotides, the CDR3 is TGTGCCAGCAGCGCCACCGGGGACAAGGAGACCCAGTACTTC. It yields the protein CASSATGDKETQYF.

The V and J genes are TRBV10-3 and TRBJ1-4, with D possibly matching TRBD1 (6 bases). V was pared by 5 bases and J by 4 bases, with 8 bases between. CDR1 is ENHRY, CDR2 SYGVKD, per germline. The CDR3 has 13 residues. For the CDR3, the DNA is TGTGCCATCAGTAGACAGGTTAATGAAAAACTGTTTTTT. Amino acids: CAISRQVNEKLFF.

CDR3 nucleotides: TGCGCCAGCAGCCAAGATGCGGGACGGGGAAGCTCCTACGAGCAGTACTTC. It encodes CASSQDAGRGSSYEQYF. The rearrangement uses TRBV4-3 and TRBJ2-7, with D possibly TRBD2 on 6 matching bases. Germline V gene lookup returns CDR1 LGHNA and CDR2 YSLEER. V was cut by 0 bases and J by 0 bases, with 15 bases left in between. The length of the CDR3 is 17 residues.

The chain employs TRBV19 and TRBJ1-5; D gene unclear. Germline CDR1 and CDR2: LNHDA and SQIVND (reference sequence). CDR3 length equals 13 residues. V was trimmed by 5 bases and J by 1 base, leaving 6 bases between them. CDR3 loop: CASSLDSNQPQHF. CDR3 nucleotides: TGTGCCAGTAGTTTGGACAGCAATCAGCCCCAGCATTTT.

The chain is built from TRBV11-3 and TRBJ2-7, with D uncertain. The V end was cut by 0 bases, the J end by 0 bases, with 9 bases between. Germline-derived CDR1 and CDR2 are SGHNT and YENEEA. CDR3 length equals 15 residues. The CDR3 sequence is CASSLDSGPSYEQYF. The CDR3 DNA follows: TGTGCCAGCAGCTTAGATTCAGGCCCCTCCTACGAGCAGTACTTC.

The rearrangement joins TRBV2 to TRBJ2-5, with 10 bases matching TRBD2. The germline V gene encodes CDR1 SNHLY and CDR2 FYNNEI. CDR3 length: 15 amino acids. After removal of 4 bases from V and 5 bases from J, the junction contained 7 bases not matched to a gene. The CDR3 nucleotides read TGTGCCAGCAGTGCCCTAGCGGGGGTACTTGAGACCCAGTACTTC. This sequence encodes CASSALAGVLETQYF.

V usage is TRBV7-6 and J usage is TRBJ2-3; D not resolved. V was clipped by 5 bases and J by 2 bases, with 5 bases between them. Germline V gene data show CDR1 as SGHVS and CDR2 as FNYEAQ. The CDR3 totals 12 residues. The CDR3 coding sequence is TGTGCCAGCAGCGCCTACACAGATACGCAGTATTTT. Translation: CASSAYTDTQYF.